This T cell receptor (beta chain) was recorded in a study of OX40 agonist ivuxolimab in advanced cancers. About the research overall: Dose-escalation patients' cancers were hepatocellular carcinoma, melanoma, renal cell or head and neck cancer. Study-wide results and limits: At doses 0.1 to 3.0 mg/kg, CD4+ and CD8+ clones expanded. Averaging showed that CD8+ T cells had more expanded clones than CD4+ did.

CDR1 SGDLS and CDR2 YYNGEE come from the germline V gene. V was shortened by 0 bases and J by 1 base, with 11 bases between the two germline ends. The CDR3 spans 16 residues. Turning to this clone: Its antigen is not identified.

Clones were read by immunoSEQ multiplex PCR, and TCRdb kept only the in-frame ones, dropping some. The sample has about 41,000 clones; approximately 88% are singletons. This sample comprised CD4+ or CD8+ T cells sorted from blood, obtained in a trial of the OX40 agonist ivuxolimab. The chain recombines TRBV9 with TRBJ2-1; a weak D match, TRBD2 (5 bases). The origin of this receptor is an adult with an advanced solid tumor such as melanoma, head and neck, liver or kidney cancer. The CDR3 DNA follows: TGTGCCAGCAGCGTAGATACCACTAGGTCCTACAATGAGCAGTTCTTC. Translating gives CASSVDTTRSYNEQFF.